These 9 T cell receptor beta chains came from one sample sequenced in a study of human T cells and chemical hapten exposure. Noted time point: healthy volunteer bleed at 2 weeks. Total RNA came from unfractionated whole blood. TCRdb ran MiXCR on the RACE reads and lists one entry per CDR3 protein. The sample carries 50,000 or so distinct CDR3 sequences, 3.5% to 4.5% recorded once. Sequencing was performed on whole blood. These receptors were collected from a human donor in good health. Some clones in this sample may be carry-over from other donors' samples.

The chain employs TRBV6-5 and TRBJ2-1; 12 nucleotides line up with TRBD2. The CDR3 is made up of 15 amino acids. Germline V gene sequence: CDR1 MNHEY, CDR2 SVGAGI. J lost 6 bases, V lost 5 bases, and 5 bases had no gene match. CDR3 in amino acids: CASSRTSGTRNEQFF. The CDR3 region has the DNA TGTGCCAGCAGTCGGACTAGCGGGACGCGCAATGAGCAGTTCTTC.

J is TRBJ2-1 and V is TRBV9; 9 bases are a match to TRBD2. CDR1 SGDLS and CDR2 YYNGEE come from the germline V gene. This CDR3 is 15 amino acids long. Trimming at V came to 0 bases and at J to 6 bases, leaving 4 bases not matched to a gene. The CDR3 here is CASSVELAGGNEQFF. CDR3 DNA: TGTGCCAGCAGCGTAGAACTAGCGGGCGGCAATGAGCAGTTCTTC.

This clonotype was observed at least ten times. CDR3 DNA sequence: TGTGCCAGCAGTAGCACGGGGGGGGCTGGTAATGAAAAACTGTTTTTT. Encoded protein: CASSSTGGAGNEKLFF. The chain links TRBV6-1 to TRBJ1-4, with TRBD1 as a possible D gene (6 bases). This CDR3 spans 16 amino acids. Germline V CDR1 and CDR2: MNHNS, SASEGT. V lost 5 bases and J lost 4, with 17 bases in between.

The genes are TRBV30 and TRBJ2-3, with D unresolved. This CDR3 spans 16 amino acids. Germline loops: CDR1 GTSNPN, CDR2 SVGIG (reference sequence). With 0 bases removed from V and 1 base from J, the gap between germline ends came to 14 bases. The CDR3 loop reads CAWSVRPILGTDTQYF. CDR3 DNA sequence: TGTGCCTGGAGTGTACGGCCCATCCTGGGCACAGATACGCAGTATTTT.

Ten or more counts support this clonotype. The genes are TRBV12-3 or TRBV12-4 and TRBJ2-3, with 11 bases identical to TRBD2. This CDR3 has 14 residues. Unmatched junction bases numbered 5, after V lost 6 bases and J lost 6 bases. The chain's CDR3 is CASRLTSGDDTQYF. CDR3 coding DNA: TGTGCCAGCAGACTGACTAGCGGGGACGATACGCAGTATTTT.

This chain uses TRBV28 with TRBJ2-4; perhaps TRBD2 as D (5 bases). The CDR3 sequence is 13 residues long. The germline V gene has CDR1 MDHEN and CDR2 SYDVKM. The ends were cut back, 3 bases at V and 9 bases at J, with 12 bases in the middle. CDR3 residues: CASSFGPRGIQYF. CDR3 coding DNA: TGTGCCAGCAGTTTTGGCCCTCGGGGCATTCAGTACTTC.

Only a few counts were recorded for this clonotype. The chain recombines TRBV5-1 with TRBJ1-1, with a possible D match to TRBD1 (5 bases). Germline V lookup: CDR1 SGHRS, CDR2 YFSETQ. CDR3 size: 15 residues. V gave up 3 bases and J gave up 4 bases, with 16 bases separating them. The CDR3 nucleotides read TGCGCCAGCAGCTACGAAGGGGCCGGGGGCACTGAAGCTTTCTTT. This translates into CASSYEGAGGTEAFF.

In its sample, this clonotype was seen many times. The CDR3 region has the DNA TGCAGTGCTAGGAAGACTAGCGGCTACACCTACGAGCAGTACTTC. It specifies CSARKTSGYTYEQYF. The V and J genes are TRBV20-1 and TRBJ2-7; 9 nucleotides line up with TRBD2. The CDR3 contains 15 residues. V shed 3 bases and J 2 bases; nucleotides not matched to a gene: 8. From germline, CDR1 is DFQATT and CDR2 SNEGSKA (reference sequence).

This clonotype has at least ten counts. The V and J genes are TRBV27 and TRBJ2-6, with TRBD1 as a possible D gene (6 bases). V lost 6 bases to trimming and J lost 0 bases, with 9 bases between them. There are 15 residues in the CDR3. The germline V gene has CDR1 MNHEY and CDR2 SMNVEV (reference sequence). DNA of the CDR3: TGTGCCAGCAGGCAGGGGAGCTCTGGGGCCAACGTCCTGACTTTC. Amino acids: CASRQGSSGANVLTF.